This record covers a single T cell receptor beta chain. Specified time point: after dendritic cell vaccination, including at tumor progression/relapse. The data originate from a study of glioma-infiltrating T cells after dendritic cell vaccination. The repertoire was sequenced with immunoSEQ multiplex PCR; TCRdb's copy has only in-frame clones and lacks some. The sample holds approximately 92,000 clones, 80% seen once. The CDR3 consists of 19 residues. The clonotype was recovered from a human donor with glioblastoma. The input for sequencing was blood, taken after dendritic cell vaccination. This chain connects TRBV12-2 to TRBJ2-4; TRBD2 is taken as the D call from the table, unchecked against the DNA. TRBV12-2 is a pseudogene segment. DNA for the CDR3: TGTGCAAGTCGCTTAGGCCCGGGAGGGCGGGAGATTGCCAAAAACATTCAGTACTTC. This encodes CASRLGPGGREIAKNIQYF.